What follows is one T cell receptor beta chain and its context. There are 15 residues in the CDR3. V shed 5 bases, J shed 7 bases, and the junction held 11 bases outside the gene matches. For the second PCR, which ran for about 6 to 11 cycles, a sample-barcoded 5' primer and a J-beta primer mix were used. TCRdb itself ran the 5' RACE reads through MiXCR, one entry per CDR3 protein. This sample has roughly 860,000 distinct CDR3 sequences; approximately 67% occur once, and the top ten carry about a quarter. The data belong to a study of blood T cells in healthy people across ages. The sequence was collected from a man aged 30 to 45 in good health. Sequenced input: blood. The chain links TRBV12-3 or TRBV12-4 to TRBJ1-5, with 7 bases lining up with TRBD1. The CDR3 is CASSDTDQGGQPQHF. CDR3 in DNA: TGTGCCAGCAGTGATACAGACCAGGGGGGGCAGCCCCAGCATTTT.